The 17 T cell receptor beta chains listed next were all sequenced from one sample in a study of blood T cell repertoires in COVID-19. Method: immunoSEQ multiplex PCR; TCRdb's copy keeps in-frame clones and lacks some. Here the sample spans a few hundred thousand clones, almost 90% being singletons. Sample: PBMCs or T cells enriched from blood (not recorded which). These receptors were obtained from a man aged 25-45 years who had been exposed to COVID-19.

V usage is TRBV18 and J usage is TRBJ2-4, with D possibly being TRBD1 (6 bases). Between the trimmed V and J ends, which lost 6 bases and 0 bases, there was a span of 15 bases. The CDR3 contains 16 residues. CDR1 KGHSH and CDR2 LQKENI come from the germline V gene. The CDR3 DNA sequence: TGTGCCAGCTCGCCAGGACAGATAATAGCCAAAAACATTCAGTACTTC. The encoded protein is CASSPGQIIAKNIQYF.

The genes are TRBV10-3 and TRBJ1-2; 9 bases are shared with TRBD1. Germline-derived CDR1 and CDR2 are ENHRY and SYGVKD. The J segment lost 1 base and the V segment lost 3 bases, leaving 3 bases of the junction unmatched. The CDR3 is made up of 15 amino acids. The CDR3 bases are TGTGCCATCAGTGAACCGGACAGGGGTAACTATGGCTACACCTTC. Its translation is CAISEPDRGNYGYTF.

The chain links TRBV11-1 to TRBJ1-2; perhaps TRBD1 as D (5 bases). Looked up from germline, CDR1 is SGHAT and CDR2 is FQDESV (reference sequence). V dropped 1 base and J dropped 5 bases, with 8 bases sitting between them. This CDR3 contains 13 residues. The CDR3 reads CASSLGRTYGYTF. The CDR3 nucleotides are TGTGCCAGCAGCTTAGGACGGACATATGGCTACACCTTC. Drawing the rest from reference TRBV11-1 and TRBJ1-2, the complete variable domain is EAEVAQSPRYKITEKSQAVAFWCDPISGHATLYWYRQILGQGPELLVQFQDESVVDDSQLPKDRFSAERLKGVDSTLKIQPAELGDSAMYLCASSLGRTYGYTFGSGTRLTVV.

This clone was detected only once. The chain employs TRBV6-6 and TRBJ1-6; TRBD1 matches at 7 bases. V dropped 5 bases and J dropped 6; count of bases not matched to a gene: 10. The CDR3 length is 16 residues. Germline CDR1 is MNHNY and CDR2 is SVGAGI (reference sequence). The CDR3 here is CASSRLLGQTNSPLHF. CDR3 in DNA: TGTGCCAGCAGTCGACTCTTGGGACAGACTAATTCACCCCTCCACTTT.

The chain uses TRBV6-5 and TRBJ2-7, with 8 bases lining up with TRBD1. The germline CDR1 and CDR2 sequences are MNHEY and SVGAGI. Losses at the gene ends were 5 bases for V and 0 bases for J; bases not matched to a gene: 6. This CDR3 comprises 15 residues. The DNA of the CDR3 is TGTGCCAGCAGTCGCAGGGGGCCCAGCTCCTACGAGCAGTACTTC. Its translation: CASSRRGPSSYEQYF.

The CDR3 DNA reads TGTGCCAGCAGTGAAGGCTTGACAGGGGTTAGTCAGCCCCAGCATTTT. As protein: CASSEGLTGVSQPQHF. The chain is built from TRBV6-1 and TRBJ1-5; TRBD1 aligns across 8 bases. The CDR3 has 16 residues. The V and J ends lost 1 base and 6 bases, in that order; junction bases with no gene match: 8. Germline CDR1 MNHNS, CDR2 SASEGT.

The chain joins TRBV5-4 to TRBJ1-1; D is unclear. CDR3 size: 13 residues. Germline loops: CDR1 SGHNT, CDR2 YYREEE (reference sequence). Trimming cost V 0 bases and J 4 bases, with 7 bases left between them. The CDR3 is CASSLEVSTEAFF. DNA for the CDR3: TGTGCCAGCAGCTTGGAAGTTAGCACTGAAGCTTTCTTT.

The rearrangement joins TRBV11-2 to TRBJ1-1; D is ambiguous. CDR3 length: 13 amino acids. Germline CDR1 is SGHAT and CDR2 is FQNNGV. Trimming took 5 bases from V and 10 from J, leaving 17 bases between them. CDR3: CASSQPRGGRAFF. In DNA form, the CDR3 reads TGTGCCAGCAGCCAGCCTCGGGGAGGGAGAGCTTTCTTT.

The chain couples TRBV4-1 to TRBJ2-7, with D possibly matching TRBD2 (5 bases). This CDR3 region has 17 residues. CDR1 and CDR2 (germline): MGHRA, YSYEKL. The germline V and J ends were trimmed by 1 base and 0 bases, with 16 bases remaining between them. This chain's CDR3 is CASSQGRWETFSYEQYF. The CDR3 DNA sequence: TGCGCCAGCAGCCAAGGGCGGTGGGAGACATTCTCCTACGAGCAGTACTTC.

The V gene is TRBV5-4, the J gene TRBJ2-1; no definite D call. V gave up 10 bases and J gave up 3 bases, with 8 bases separating them. This CDR3 comprises 11 residues. Germline CDR1 and CDR2: SGHNT and YYREEE (reference sequence). The CDR3 DNA reads TGTGCCTCCCACTACTACAATGAGCAGTTCTTC. Protein product: CASHYYNEQFF.

The V and J genes are TRBV30 and TRBJ2-7; D is ambiguous. The CDR3 sequence is 16 residues long. The V and J ends lost 1 base and 7 bases respectively, with 23 bases between them. Germline V gene data show CDR1 as GTSNPN and CDR2 as SVGIG (reference sequence). The CDR3, as DNA: TGTGCCTGGAGTGGGCACTCGGTCCCCCCAACGGGTGAGCAGTACTTC. This sequence encodes CAWSGHSVPPTGEQYF.

V gene TRBV25-1 combines with J gene TRBJ2-2; tentatively, D is TRBD1 (6 bases). Germline values: CDR1 MGHDK, CDR2 SYGVNS. V shed 4 bases and J shed 1 base, with 7 bases lying between them. The CDR3 length is 14 residues. The CDR3 is CASSGQVNTGELFF. The CDR3 DNA is TGTGCCAGCAGTGGACAGGTGAACACCGGGGAGCTGTTTTTT.

V usage is TRBV30 and J usage is TRBJ2-7; 9 bases are a match to TRBD1. Losses at the gene ends were 3 bases for V and 5 bases for J; bases not matched to a gene: 8. The CDR3 extends over 14 amino acids. Germline-derived CDR1 and CDR2 are GTSNPN and SVGIG (reference sequence). DNA of the CDR3: TGTGCCTGGAGGACCGGGACAGGGATGGACGAGCAGTACTTC. Translated: CAWRTGTGMDEQYF.

The chain joins TRBV7-9 to TRBJ2-3; TRBD2 is a possible D gene (5 bases). The CDR3 is 18 residues long. CDR1 and CDR2 (germline): SEHNR, FQNEAQ (reference sequence). Trimming removed 6 bases at V and 1 base at J, with 23 bases between. CDR3 sequence (DNA): TGTGCCAGCAGGAAAAATGGTCCTAGCCGAAGTCGCACAGATACGCAGTATTTT. Its protein is CASRKNGPSRSRTDTQYF.

This chain uses TRBV4-2 with TRBJ1-1; D is uncertain. V lost 1 base and J lost 2, with 5 bases in between. The V gene's germline CDR1 is LGHNA and CDR2 YNFKEQ. The length of the CDR3 is 13 residues. CDR3 nucleotides: TGTGCCAGCAGCCAAGGTATAAACACTGAAGCTTTCTTT. Translated, it gives CASSQGINTEAFF.

V is TRBV6-5 and J is TRBJ1-6; 9 nucleotides agree with TRBD1. CDR3 length: 14 amino acids. Per the germline V gene, CDR1 is MNHEY and CDR2 is SVGAGI. Trimming took 7 bases from V and 5 from J; bases not matched to a gene: 3. The CDR3 region is CASTGQGNNSPLHF. Here the CDR3 DNA reads TGTGCCAGCACGGGACAGGGAAATAATTCACCCCTCCACTTT.

The rearrangement uses TRBV12-5 and TRBJ2-5; 10 bases align to TRBD2. The CDR3 has 14 residues. J gave up 3 bases and V 6 bases, and 4 bases lay outside the gene matches. In germline, CDR1 is LGHNT, CDR2 FRNRAP. CDR3 sequence reads: CASGPGLAEETQYF. The CDR3 nucleotides are TGTGCTAGTGGCCCAGGACTAGCGGAAGAGACCCAGTACTTC.